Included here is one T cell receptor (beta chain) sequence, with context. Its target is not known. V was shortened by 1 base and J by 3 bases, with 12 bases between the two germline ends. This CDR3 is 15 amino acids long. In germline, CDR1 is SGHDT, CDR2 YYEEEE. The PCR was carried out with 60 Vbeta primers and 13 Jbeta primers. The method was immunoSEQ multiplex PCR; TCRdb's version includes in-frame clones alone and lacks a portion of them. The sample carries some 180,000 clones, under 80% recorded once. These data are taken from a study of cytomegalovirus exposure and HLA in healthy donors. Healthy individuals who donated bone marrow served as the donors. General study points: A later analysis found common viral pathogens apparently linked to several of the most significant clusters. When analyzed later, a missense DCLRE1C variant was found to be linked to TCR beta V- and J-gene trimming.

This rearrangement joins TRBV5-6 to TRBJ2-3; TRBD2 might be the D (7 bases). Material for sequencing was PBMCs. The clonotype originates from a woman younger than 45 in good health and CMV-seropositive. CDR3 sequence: CASSLWGGRTDTQYF. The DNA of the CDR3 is TGTGCCAGCAGCTTGTGGGGGGGCCGGACAGATACGCAGTATTTT.